The entry below describes one T cell receptor (beta chain). Its matching antigen is unknown. The data were obtained in a study of T cell responses to AZD1222 COVID-19 vaccine. Findings of the study overall: Just a handful of AZD1222 recipients were seropositive at baseline. With two AZD1222 doses given, Spike-specific TCR breadth and depth both rose. Among spike-specific TCRs, nearly half reportedly target unmutated variant regions.

Libraries were prepared by immunoSEQ multiplex PCR; TCRdb keeps only in-frame clonotypes and omits some of them. The sample includes 95,000 to 150,000 clones, about 90% of them seen just once. The CDR3 extends over 15 amino acids. The germline gives CDR1 MNHEY, CDR2 SVGAGI. Trimming removed 1 base from V and 1 base from J, with 10 bases in between. The chain carries TRBV6-5 and TRBJ1-1, with D perhaps matching TRBD1 (5 bases). Sequences were derived from peripheral blood, sampled on day 0 of AZD1222 vaccination. This clonotype originated in an adult in good health. CDR3 DNA: TGTGCCAGCAGTTACTTTCCGGGGGGGAACACTGAAGCTTTCTTT. Translating gives CASSYFPGGNTEAFF.